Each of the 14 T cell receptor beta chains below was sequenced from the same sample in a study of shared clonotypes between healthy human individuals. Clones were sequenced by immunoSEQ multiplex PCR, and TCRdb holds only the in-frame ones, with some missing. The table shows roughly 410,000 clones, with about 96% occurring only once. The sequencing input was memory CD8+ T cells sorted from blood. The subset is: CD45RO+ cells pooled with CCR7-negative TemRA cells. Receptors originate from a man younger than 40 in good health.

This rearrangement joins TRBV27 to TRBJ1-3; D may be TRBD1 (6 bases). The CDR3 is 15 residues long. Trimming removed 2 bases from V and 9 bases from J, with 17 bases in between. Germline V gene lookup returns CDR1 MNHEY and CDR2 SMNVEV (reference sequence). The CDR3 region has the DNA TGTGCCAGCAGTTTAAACACAGGGACCGAGAGCACCATATATTTT. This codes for CASSLNTGTESTIYF.

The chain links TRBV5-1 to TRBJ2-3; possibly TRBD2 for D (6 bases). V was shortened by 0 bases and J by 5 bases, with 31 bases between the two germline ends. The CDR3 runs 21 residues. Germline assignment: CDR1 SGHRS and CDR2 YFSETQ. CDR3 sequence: CASSLVVGKHRGGRPVDTQYF. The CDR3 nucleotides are TGCGCCAGCAGCTTGGTCGTGGGAAAACACCGAGGAGGGAGACCGGTAGATACGCAGTATTTT.

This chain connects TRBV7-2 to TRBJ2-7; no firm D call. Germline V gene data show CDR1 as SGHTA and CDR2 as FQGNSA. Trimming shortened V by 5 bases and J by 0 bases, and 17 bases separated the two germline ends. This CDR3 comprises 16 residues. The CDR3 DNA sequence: TGTGCCAGCAGCCCGGGTAACAAAGAGAGCTCCTACGAGCAGTACTTC. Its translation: CASSPGNKESSYEQYF. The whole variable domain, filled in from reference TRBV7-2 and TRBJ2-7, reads GAGVSQSPSNKVTEKGKDVELRCDPISGHTALYWYRQSLGQGLEFLIYFQGNSAPDKSGLPSDRFSAERTGGSVSTLTIQRTQQEDSAVYLCASSPGNKESSYEQYFGPGTRLTVT.

CDR3: CASSSDGAYGYTF. Here the CDR3 DNA reads TGTGCCAGCAGCTCCGACGGGGCCTATGGCTACACCTTC. This chain uses TRBV7-9 with TRBJ1-2; D possibly corresponds to TRBD1 (5 bases). CDR3 length: 13 amino acids. The germline V and J ends were trimmed by 4 bases and 4 bases, with 10 bases remaining between them. Looked up from germline, CDR1 is SEHNR and CDR2 is FQNEAQ (reference sequence).

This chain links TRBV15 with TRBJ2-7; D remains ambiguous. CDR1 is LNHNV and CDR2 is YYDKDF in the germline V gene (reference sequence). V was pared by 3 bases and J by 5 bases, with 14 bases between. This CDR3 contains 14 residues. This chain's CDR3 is CATSRPGPSDEQYF. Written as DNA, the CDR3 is TGTGCCACCAGCAGGCCCGGACCCTCGGACGAGCAGTACTTC.

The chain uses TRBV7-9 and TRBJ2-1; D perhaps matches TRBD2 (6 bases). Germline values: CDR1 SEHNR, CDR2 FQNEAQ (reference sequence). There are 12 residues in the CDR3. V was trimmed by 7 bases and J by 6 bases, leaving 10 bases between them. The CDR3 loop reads CASTLGGNEQFF. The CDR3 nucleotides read TGTGCCAGCACCTTGGGAGGCAATGAGCAGTTCTTC.

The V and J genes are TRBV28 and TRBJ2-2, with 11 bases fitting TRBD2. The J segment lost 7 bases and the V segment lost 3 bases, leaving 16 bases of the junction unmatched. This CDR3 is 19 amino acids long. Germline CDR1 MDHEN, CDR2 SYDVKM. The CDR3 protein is CASSLLAGGKVILYGELFF. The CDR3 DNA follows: TGTGCCAGCAGTTTGTTAGCGGGAGGGAAGGTTATCCTTTACGGGGAGCTGTTTTTT.

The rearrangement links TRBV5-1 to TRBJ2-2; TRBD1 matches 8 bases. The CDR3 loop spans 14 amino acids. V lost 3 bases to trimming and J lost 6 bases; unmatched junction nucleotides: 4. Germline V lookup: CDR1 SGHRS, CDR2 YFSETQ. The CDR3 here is CASSYRGTPGELFF. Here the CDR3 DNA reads TGCGCCAGCAGCTACAGGGGGACCCCCGGGGAGCTGTTTTTT.

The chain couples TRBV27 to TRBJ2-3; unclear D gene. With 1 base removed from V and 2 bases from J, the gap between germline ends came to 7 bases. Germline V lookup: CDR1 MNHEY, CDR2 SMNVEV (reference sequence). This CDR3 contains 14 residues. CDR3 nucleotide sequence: TGTGCCAGCAGTTTATACAGACACACAGATACGCAGTATTTT. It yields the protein CASSLYRHTDTQYF.

CDR3 loop: CASTISFRLALNEQYF. Written as DNA, the CDR3 is TGTGCCAGTACGATCTCCTTCCGGCTAGCGTTAAACGAGCAGTACTTC. This sequence joins TRBV19 and TRBJ2-7, with D possibly TRBD2 on 6 matching bases. CDR1 is LNHDA and CDR2 is SQIVND in the germline V gene (reference sequence). V lost 7 bases, J lost 5 bases, and 24 bases lay in between. This CDR3 contains 16 residues. The full variable domain, its missing parts supplied by reference TRBV19 and TRBJ2-7, is DGGITQSPKYLFRKEGQNVTLSCEQNLNHDAMYWYRQDPGQGLRLIYYSQIVNDFQKGDIAEGYSVSREKKESFPLTVTSAQKNPTAFYLCASTISFRLALNEQYFGPGTRLTVT.

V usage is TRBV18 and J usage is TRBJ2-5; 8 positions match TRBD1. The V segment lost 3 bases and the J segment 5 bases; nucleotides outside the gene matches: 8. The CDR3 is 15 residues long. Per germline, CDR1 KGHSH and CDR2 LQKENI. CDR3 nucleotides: TGTGCCAGCTCACCGGGGACAGGAGGTCAGGAGACCCAGTACTTC. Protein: CASSPGTGGQETQYF.

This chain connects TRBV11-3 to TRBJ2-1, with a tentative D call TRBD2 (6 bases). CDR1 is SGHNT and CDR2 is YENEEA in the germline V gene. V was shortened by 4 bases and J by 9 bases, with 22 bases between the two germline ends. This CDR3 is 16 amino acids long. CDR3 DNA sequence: TGTGCCAGCAGCTCTGGAGGGACTCCGATACAAAGTGAGCAGTTCTTC. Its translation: CASSSGGTPIQSEQFF.

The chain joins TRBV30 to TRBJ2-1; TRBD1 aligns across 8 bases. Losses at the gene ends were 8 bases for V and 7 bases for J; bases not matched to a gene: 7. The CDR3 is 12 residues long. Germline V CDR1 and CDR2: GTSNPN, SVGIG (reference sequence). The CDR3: CAHRTGMNEQFF. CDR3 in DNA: TGTGCCCACCGGACAGGGATGAATGAGCAGTTCTTC.

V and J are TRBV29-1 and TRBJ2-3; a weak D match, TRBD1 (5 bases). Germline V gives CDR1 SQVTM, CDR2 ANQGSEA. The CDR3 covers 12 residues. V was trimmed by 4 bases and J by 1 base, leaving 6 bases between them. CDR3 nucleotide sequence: TGCAGCGTTGTACAGGGCACAGATACGCAGTATTTT. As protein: CSVVQGTDTQYF.